This T cell receptor beta chain was captured in a study of circulating and synovial CD4+ cells in juvenile arthritis. Study-wide results and caveats: CPL and bulk CD4 samples differed at least tenfold in T cell genomes. These blood cells shared more CDR3 sequences with synovium than bulk blood. Bulk blood CD4 repertoires were more diverse than these.

There are 14 residues in the CDR3. The germline CDR1 and CDR2 sequences are PRHDT and FYEKMQ (reference sequence). Patients with active juvenile idiopathic arthritis donated these samples. Clones were read by immunoSEQ multiplex PCR, and TCRdb kept only the in-frame ones, dropping some. Found here are about 32,000 clones, roughly 95% of them singletons; the top ten hold roughly 0.69%. This clone was found once. Antigen: not known. The genes are TRBV13 and TRBJ2-5; D remains ambiguous. With the DNA end fitting TRBJ2-7 better, the J assignment may be wrong. This clonotype was obtained from a human donor with juvenile idiopathic arthritis. The source material was CD4+ T cells from blood. DNA of the CDR3: TGTGCCAGCAGCTCAAACTTCGCCGGGTACGAGCAGTACTTC. Translation: CASSSNFAGYEQYF.